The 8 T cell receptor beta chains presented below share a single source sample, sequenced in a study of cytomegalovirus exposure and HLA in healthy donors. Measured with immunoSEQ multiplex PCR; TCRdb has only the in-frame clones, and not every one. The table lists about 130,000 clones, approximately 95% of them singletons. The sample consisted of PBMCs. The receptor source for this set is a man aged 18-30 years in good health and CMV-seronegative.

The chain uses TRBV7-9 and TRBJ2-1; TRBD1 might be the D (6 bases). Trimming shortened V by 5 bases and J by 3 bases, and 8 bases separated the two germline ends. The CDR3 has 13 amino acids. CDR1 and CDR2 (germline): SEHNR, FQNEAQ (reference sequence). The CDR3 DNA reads TGTGCCAGCAGCGAGGACAGCTACAATGAGCAGTTCTTC. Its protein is CASSEDSYNEQFF.

CDR3 in amino acids: CASGLVGSRGGATNEKLFF. For the CDR3, the DNA is TGTGCTAGTGGCCTCGTCGGGAGTCGGGGGGGAGCAACTAATGAAAAACTGTTTTTT. The chain couples TRBV12-5 to TRBJ1-4; D may be TRBD1 (5 bases). The V and J ends lost 6 bases and 0 bases respectively, with 23 bases between them. The CDR3 covers 19 residues. Per germline, CDR1 LGHNT and CDR2 FRNRAP.

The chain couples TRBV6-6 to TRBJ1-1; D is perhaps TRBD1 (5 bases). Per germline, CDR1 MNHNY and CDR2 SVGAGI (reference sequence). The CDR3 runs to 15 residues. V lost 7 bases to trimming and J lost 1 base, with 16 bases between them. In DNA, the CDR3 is TGTGCCAGCACCCACAGGCGGCACGCGAACACTGAAGCTTTCTTT. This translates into CASTHRRHANTEAFF.

CDR3 nucleotides: TGTGCCAGCAGATCTTTAGGGGGACAGCCCCAGCATTTT. It codes for CASRSLGGQPQHF. The rearrangement links TRBV27 to TRBJ1-5, with D tentatively TRBD1 (6 bases). There are 13 residues in the CDR3. The germline CDR1 and CDR2 sequences are MNHEY and SMNVEV (reference sequence). The V gene lost 6 bases and the J gene lost 7 bases, with 13 bases spanning the gap.

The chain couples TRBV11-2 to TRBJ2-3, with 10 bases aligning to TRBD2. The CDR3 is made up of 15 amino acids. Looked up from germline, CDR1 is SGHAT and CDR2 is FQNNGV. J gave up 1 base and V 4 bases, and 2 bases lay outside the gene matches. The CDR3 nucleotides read TGTGCCAGCAGCTCCAGCGGGAGGGGCACAGATACGCAGTATTTT. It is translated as CASSSSGRGTDTQYF.

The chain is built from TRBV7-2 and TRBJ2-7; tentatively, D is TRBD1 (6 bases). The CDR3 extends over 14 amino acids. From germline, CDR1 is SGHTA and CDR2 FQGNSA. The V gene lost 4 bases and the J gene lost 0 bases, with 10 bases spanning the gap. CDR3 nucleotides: TGTGCCAGCAGCTATTGGGACACCTCCTACGAGCAGTACTTC. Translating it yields CASSYWDTSYEQYF. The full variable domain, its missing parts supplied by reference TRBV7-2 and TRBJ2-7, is GAGVSQSPSNKVTEKGKDVELRCDPISGHTALYWYRQSLGQGLEFLIYFQGNSAPDKSGLPSDRFSAERTGGSVSTLTIQRTQQEDSAVYLCASSYWDTSYEQYFGPGTRLTVT.

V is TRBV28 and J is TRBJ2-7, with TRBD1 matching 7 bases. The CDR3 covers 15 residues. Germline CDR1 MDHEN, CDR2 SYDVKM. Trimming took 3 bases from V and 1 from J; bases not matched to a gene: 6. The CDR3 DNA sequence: TGTGCCAGCAGTTTGGCAGGGGGACGTTCCTACGAGCAGTACTTC. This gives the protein CASSLAGGRSYEQYF.

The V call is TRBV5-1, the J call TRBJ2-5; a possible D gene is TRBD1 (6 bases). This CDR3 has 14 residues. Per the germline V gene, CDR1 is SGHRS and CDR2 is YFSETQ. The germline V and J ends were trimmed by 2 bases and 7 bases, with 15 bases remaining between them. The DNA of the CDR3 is TGCGCCAGCAGCTTTGAACAGGGAATTGGGACCCAGTACTTC. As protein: CASSFEQGIGTQYF.